The entry that follows covers one T cell receptor beta chain sequence. This record comes from a study of blood T cell repertoires in COVID-19. For the study at large: Acute and convalescent COVID-19 samples came from the United States, Italy and Spain. T cells, B-cell-depleted T cells, or PBMCs supplied cDNA or gDNA.

Germline loops: CDR1 SGDLS, CDR2 YYNGEE. V was cut by 0 bases and J by 0 bases, with 13 bases left in between. The CDR3 totals 17 residues. In the study's own analysis: Amplifying reference gene primers gave estimates of nucleated cell counts. Repertoires were generated with immunoSEQ multiplex PCR, while TCRdb's copy carries only in-frame clones and drops some. From that table come the V and J calls and clone size; the DNA was used to work out D and trimming. The sample records about 70,000 clones, about 70% being singletons. The clonotype comes from an elderly woman with active or convalescent COVID-19. The chain carries TRBV9 and TRBJ2-1; TRBD1 is a possible D gene (7 bases). The sample taken for sequencing was peripheral blood. CDR3 bases: TGTGCCAGCAGCGTAGCTTCAGGGGGGATCTCCTACAATGAGCAGTTCTTC. Its translation is CASSVASGGISYNEQFF.